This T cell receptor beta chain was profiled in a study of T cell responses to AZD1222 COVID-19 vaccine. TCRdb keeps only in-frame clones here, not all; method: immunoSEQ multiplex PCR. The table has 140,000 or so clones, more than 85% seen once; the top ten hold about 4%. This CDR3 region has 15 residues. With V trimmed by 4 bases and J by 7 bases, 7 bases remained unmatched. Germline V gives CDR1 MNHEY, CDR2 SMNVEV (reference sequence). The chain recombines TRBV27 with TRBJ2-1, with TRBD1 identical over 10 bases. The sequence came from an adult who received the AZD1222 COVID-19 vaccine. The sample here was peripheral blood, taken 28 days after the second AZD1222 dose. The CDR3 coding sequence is TGTGCCAGCAGTTCCGGGACAGGGGTTTTTAATGAGCAGTTCTTC. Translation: CASSSGTGVFNEQFF.